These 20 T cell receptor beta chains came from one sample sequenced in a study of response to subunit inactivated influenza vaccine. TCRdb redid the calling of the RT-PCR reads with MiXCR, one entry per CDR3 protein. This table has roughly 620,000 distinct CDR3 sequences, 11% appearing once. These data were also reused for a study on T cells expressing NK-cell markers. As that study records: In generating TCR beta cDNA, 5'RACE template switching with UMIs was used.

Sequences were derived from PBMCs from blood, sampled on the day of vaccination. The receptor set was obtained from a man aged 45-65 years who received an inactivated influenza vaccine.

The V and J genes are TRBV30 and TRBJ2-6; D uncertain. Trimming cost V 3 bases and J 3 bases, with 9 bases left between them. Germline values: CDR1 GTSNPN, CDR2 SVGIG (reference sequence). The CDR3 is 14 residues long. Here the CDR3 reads CAWRVPNGANVLTF. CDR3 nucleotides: TGTGCCTGGAGAGTCCCAAATGGGGCCAACGTCCTGACTTTC.

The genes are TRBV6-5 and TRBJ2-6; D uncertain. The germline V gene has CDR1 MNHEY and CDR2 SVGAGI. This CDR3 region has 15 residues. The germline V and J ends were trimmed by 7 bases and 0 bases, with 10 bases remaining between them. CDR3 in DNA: TGTGCCAGCATTTTTAAGGGCTCTGGGGCCAACGTCCTGACTTTC. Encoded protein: CASIFKGSGANVLTF.

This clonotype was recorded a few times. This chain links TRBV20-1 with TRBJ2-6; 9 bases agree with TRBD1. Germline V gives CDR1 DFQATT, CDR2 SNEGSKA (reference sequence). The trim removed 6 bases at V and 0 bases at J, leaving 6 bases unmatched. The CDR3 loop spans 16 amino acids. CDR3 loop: CSATTGGSSGANVLTF. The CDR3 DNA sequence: TGCAGTGCGACGACAGGGGGTAGCTCTGGGGCCAACGTCCTGACTTTC.

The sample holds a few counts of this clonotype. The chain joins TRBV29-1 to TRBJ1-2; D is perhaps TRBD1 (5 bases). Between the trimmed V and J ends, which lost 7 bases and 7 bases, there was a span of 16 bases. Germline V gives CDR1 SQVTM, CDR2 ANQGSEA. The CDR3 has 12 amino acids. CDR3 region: CSAPQGRAGYTF. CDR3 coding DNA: TGCAGCGCACCTCAGGGAAGAGCTGGCTACACCTTC.

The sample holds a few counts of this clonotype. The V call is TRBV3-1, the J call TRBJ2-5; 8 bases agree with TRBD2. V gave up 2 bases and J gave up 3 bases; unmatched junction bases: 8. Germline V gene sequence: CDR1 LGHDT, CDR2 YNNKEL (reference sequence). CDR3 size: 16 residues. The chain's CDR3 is CASSQPRVAGKETQYF. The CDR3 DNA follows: TGTGCCAGCAGCCAACCCCGGGTAGCGGGAAAAGAGACCCAGTACTTC.

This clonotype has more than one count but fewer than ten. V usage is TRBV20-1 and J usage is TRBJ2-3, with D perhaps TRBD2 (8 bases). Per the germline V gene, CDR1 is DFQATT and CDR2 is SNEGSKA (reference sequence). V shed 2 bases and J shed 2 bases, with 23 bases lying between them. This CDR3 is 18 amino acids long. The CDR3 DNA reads TGCAGTGCTAGACAGGGGGTTACTAGCGGTTTACTCACAGATACGCAGTATTTT. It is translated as CSARQGVTSGLLTDTQYF.

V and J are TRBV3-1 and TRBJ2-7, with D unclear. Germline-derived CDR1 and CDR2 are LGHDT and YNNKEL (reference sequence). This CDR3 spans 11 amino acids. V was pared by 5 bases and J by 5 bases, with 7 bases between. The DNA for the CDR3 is TGTGCCAGCAGCAACATCCACGAGCAGTACTTC. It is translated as CASSNIHEQYF.

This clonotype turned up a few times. The CDR3 reads CASSLAPTRGESLHF. CDR3 coding DNA: TGCGCCAGCAGCTTGGCGCCGACACGGGGGGAGAGCCTCCACTTT. J is TRBJ1-6 and V is TRBV5-1; maybe TRBD1 (5 bases). From germline, CDR1 is SGHRS and CDR2 YFSETQ. Trimming took off 0 bases at V and 15 bases at J, with 19 bases between the two ends. The CDR3 spans 15 residues.

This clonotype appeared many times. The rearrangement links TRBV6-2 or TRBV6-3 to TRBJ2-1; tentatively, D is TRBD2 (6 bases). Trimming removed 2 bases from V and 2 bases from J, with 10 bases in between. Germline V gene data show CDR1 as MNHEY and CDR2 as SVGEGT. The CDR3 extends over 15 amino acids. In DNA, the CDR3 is TGTGCCAGCAGTTACGGGGGGAGTACCTACAATGAGCAGTTCTTC. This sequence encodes CASSYGGSTYNEQFF.

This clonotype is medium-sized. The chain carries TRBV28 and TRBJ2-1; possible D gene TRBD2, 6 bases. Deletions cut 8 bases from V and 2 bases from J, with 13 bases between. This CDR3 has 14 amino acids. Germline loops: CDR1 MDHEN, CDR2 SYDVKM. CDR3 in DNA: TGTGCCAGCCCGGGGGTTCCCCCCTACAATGAGCAGTTCTTC. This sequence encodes CASPGVPPYNEQFF.

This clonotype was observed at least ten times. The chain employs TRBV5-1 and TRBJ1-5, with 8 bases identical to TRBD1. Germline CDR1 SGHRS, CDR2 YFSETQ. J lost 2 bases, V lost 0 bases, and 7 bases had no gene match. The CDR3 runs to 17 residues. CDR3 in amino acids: CASSLAPAGQGNQPQHF. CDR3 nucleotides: TGCGCCAGCAGCTTGGCCCCCGCGGGACAGGGCAATCAGCCCCAGCATTTT.

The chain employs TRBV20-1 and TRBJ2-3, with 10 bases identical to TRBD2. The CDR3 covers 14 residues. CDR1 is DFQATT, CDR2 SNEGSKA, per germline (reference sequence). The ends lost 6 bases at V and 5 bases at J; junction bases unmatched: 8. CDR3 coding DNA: TGCAGTGCCCGTCTAGCGGGGGTGGGAGATACGCAGTATTTT. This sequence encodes CSARLAGVGDTQYF.

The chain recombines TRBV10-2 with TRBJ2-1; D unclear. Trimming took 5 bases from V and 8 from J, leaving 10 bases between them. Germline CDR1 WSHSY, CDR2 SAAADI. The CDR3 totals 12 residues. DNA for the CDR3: TGCGCCAGCAGTTTCGACGTCTATGAGCAGTTCTTC. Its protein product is CASSFDVYEQFF.

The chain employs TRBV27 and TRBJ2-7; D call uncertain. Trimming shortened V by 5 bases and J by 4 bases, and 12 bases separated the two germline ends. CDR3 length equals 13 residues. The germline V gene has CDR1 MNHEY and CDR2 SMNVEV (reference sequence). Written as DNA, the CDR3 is TGTGCCAGCAGTAGGGCCCAGTTATACGAGCAGTACTTC. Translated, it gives CASSRAQLYEQYF.

CDR3 nucleotides: TGTGCCAGCAGTTCCCAACAGGGGGTCGGCACTGAAGCTTTCTTT. Protein sequence: CASSSQQGVGTEAFF. V is TRBV6-5 and J is TRBJ1-1; 8 positions match TRBD1. This CDR3 has 15 residues. V shed 4 bases, J shed 4 bases, and the junction held 8 bases outside the gene matches. CDR1 MNHEY and CDR2 SVGAGI come from the germline V gene.

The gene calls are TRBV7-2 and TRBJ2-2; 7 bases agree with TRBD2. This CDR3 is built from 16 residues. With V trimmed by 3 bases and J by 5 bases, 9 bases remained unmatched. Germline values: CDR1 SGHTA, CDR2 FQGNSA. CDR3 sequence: CASSFPGLVGTGELFF. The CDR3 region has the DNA TGTGCCAGCAGCTTCCCCGGACTAGTTGGGACCGGGGAGCTGTTTTTT.

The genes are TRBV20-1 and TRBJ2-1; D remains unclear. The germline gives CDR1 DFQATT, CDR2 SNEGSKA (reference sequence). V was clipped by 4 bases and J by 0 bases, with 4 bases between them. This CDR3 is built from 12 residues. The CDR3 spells CSATSSYNEQFF. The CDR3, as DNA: TGCAGTGCTACGAGCTCCTACAATGAGCAGTTCTTC.

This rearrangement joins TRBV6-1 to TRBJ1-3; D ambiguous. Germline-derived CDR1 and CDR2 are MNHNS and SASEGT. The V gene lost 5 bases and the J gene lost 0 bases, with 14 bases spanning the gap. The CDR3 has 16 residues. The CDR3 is CASSRRRASSGNTIYF. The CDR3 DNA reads TGTGCCAGCAGTCGCCGTAGGGCAAGCTCTGGAAACACCATATATTTT.

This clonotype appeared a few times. CDR3 region: CASSPPMTGFDTQYF. The CDR3 DNA is TGTGCCAGCAGTCCACCGATGACAGGGTTCGATACGCAGTATTTT. The chain recombines TRBV12-3 or TRBV12-4 with TRBJ2-3, with TRBD1 matching over 7 bases. The CDR3 consists of 15 residues. Unmatched junction bases numbered 11, after V lost 5 bases and J lost 6 bases.

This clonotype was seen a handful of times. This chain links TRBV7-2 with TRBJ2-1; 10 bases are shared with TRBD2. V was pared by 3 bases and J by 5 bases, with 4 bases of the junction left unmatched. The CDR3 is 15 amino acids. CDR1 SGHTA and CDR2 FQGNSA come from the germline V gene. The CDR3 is CASSLSTSGNNEQFF. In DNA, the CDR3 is TGTGCCAGCAGCTTGAGTACTAGCGGGAACAATGAGCAGTTCTTC.